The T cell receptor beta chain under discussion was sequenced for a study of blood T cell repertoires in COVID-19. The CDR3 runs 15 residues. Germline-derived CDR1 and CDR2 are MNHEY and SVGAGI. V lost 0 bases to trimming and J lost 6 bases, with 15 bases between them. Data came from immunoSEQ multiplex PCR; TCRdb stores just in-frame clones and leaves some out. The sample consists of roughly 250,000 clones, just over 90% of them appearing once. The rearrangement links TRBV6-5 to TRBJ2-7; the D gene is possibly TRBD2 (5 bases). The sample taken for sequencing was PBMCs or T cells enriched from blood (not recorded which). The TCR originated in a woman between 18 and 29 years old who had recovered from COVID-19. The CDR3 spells CASSYSRAYGTEQYF. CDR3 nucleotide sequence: TGTGCCAGCAGTTACTCGAGGGCATACGGTACCGAGCAGTACTTC.